Each of the 21 T cell receptor beta chains below was sequenced from the same sample in a study of cytotoxic CD8 clonotypes in ibrutinib-treated CLL. Assay: immunoSEQ multiplex PCR; the TCRdb copy retains only in-frame clones and omits some. The sample consists of approximately 340,000 clones, approximately 67% of them appearing once. The sequencing used PBMCs, collected after 36 months of ibrutinib treatment. These receptor sequences come from a human donor with chronic lymphocytic leukemia.

This clone came up a few times. The rearrangement uses TRBV5-1 and TRBJ2-1; no firm D call. Per the germline V gene, CDR1 is SGHRS and CDR2 is YFSETQ. V was clipped by 7 bases and J by 5 bases, with 13 bases between them. The CDR3 is 13 amino acids. CDR3 coding DNA: TGCGCCAGCCGAAGGAGTGGAAACAATGAGCAGTTCTTC. As protein: CASRRSGNNEQFF.

This rearrangement joins TRBV27 to TRBJ2-7; TRBD1 matches 7 bases. CDR1 is MNHEY and CDR2 is SMNVEV in the germline V gene (reference sequence). With V trimmed by 5 bases and J by 6 bases, 7 bases remained unmatched. The CDR3 is made up of 13 amino acids. The CDR3 nucleotides are TGTGCCAGCAGTAAGTCGGACAGGCCCGAGCAGTACTTC. It is translated as CASSKSDRPEQYF.

V and J are TRBV6-1 and TRBJ1-1; D may be TRBD1 (5 bases). V lost 4 bases, J lost 6 bases, and 9 bases lay in between. CDR1 MNHNS and CDR2 SASEGT come from the germline V gene. There are 12 residues in the CDR3. The CDR3 here is CASSAKGPEAFF. The CDR3 region has the DNA TGTGCCAGCAGTGCGAAGGGGCCTGAAGCTTTCTTT.

The chain joins TRBV27 to TRBJ1-6, with 8 bases lining up with TRBD1. Looked up from germline, CDR1 is MNHEY and CDR2 is SMNVEV (reference sequence). The CDR3 contains 13 residues. V lost 7 bases to trimming and J lost 7 bases; unmatched junction nucleotides: 3. The CDR3 DNA reads as TGTGCCAGCAAAACAGGGGGAAATTCACCCCTCCACTTT. This sequence encodes CASKTGGNSPLHF.

The chain recombines TRBV4-3 with TRBJ2-5; D call uncertain. V was pared by 1 base and J by 4 bases, with 13 bases between. The germline CDR1 and CDR2 sequences are LGHNA and YSLEER. This CDR3 spans 15 amino acids. The CDR3: CASSQAPAYRETQYF. In DNA form, the CDR3 reads TGCGCCAGCAGCCAAGCCCCGGCCTATCGAGAGACCCAGTACTTC.

The chain uses TRBV21-1 and TRBJ2-5; the listed D gene, TRBD1, was not tested against the DNA. TRBV21-1 is tagged as a pseudogene. The CDR3 covers 17 residues. DNA for the CDR3: TGTGCCAGCAGCAAAGGGGAACAGGGTAATAGCCGGGAGACCCAGTACTTC. Amino acids: CASSKGEQGNSRETQYF.

A few counts support this clone. This chain links TRBV29-1 with TRBJ1-2, with TRBD1 as a possible D gene (5 bases). The CDR3 consists of 12 residues. V was clipped by 1 base and J by 5 bases, with 8 bases between them. Germline values: CDR1 SQVTM, CDR2 ANQGSEA. The CDR3 sequence is CSVEGRDYGYTF. As DNA, the CDR3 is TGCAGCGTTGAAGGCAGGGATTATGGCTACACCTTC.

Comment on this clone: The sample carries other DNA sequences with the same CDR3. The chain is built from TRBV5-1 and TRBJ2-5; perhaps D is TRBD1 or TRBD2 (5 bases each). CDR3 length: 13 residues. V was trimmed by 4 bases and J by 1 base, leaving 8 bases between them. In germline, CDR1 is SGHRS, CDR2 YFSETQ. The CDR3: CASSLGPQETQYF. In DNA form, the CDR3 reads TGCGCCAGCAGCCTGGGACCCCAAGAGACCCAGTACTTC. Full variable domain (remainder filled in from reference TRBV5-1 and TRBJ2-5): KAGVTQTPRYLIKTRGQQVTLSCSPISGHRSVSWYQQTPGQGLQFLFEYFSETQRNKGNFPGRFSGRQFSNSRSEMNVSTLELGDSALYLCASSLGPQETQYFGPGTRLLVL.

The chain carries TRBV19 and TRBJ1-5; 8 positions match TRBD1. The CDR3 loop spans 14 amino acids. J lost 11 bases, V lost 10 bases, and 16 bases had no gene match. Germline CDR1 reads LNHDA; CDR2 reads SQIVND (reference sequence). CDR3 region: CATGGQGLVLSQHF. The DNA of the CDR3 is TGTGCCACCGGAGGACAGGGTCTTGTTCTATCCCAGCATTTT.

This clone was counted a few times. CDR3 coding DNA: TGTGCCAGCAGTGAAACCGGCAGGGTGTATCAGCCCCAGCATTTT. Amino acid sequence: CASSETGRVYQPQHF. V and J are TRBV6-1 and TRBJ1-5; D may be TRBD1 (5 bases). This CDR3 has 15 amino acids. CDR1 and CDR2 from the germline V gene are MNHNS and SASEGT. Trimming pared 2 bases from V and 5 bases from J, leaving 13 bases between.

This clone was seen more than once but under ten times. The rearrangement links TRBV5-6 to TRBJ1-2; tentatively, D is TRBD1 (5 bases). This CDR3 spans 12 amino acids. The germline V gene has CDR1 SGHDT and CDR2 YYEEEE. The CDR3 coding sequence is TGTGCACGTTCGGGGCTGGGCGATGGCTACACCTTC. This sequence encodes CARSGLGDGYTF.

The chain recombines TRBV19 with TRBJ1-5; no definite D call. The CDR3 spans 16 residues. V lost 2 bases to trimming and J lost 0 bases, with 11 bases between them. The germline gives CDR1 LNHDA, CDR2 SQIVND (reference sequence). The CDR3 loop is CASSIRASYSNQPQHF. CDR3 DNA: TGTGCCAGTAGTATACGGGCTAGCTATAGCAATCAGCCCCAGCATTTT.

The V and J genes are TRBV6-5 and TRBJ1-4; tentative D call: TRBD1 (5 bases). This CDR3 region has 15 residues. Deletions cut 5 bases from V and 2 bases from J, with 12 bases between. Germline CDR1 reads MNHEY; CDR2 reads SVGAGI. The CDR3 sequence: CASSRQSATNEKLFF. The CDR3 region has the DNA TGTGCCAGCAGTAGACAGAGCGCCACTAATGAAAAACTGTTTTTT.

The V call is TRBV7-9, the J call TRBJ2-7, with a possible D match to TRBD1 (6 bases). CDR1 is SEHNR and CDR2 is FQNEAQ in the germline V gene (reference sequence). This CDR3 spans 18 amino acids. Trimming pared 5 bases from V and 0 bases from J, leaving 23 bases between. CDR3 sequence: CASSPLPSITGSSYEQYF. The DNA of the CDR3 is TGTGCCAGCAGCCCATTACCCTCCATTACAGGGAGCTCCTACGAGCAGTACTTC.

The chain recombines TRBV9 with TRBJ2-7, with D unresolved. Germline V gives CDR1 SGDLS, CDR2 YYNGEE. V lost 0 bases and J 0 bases, leaving 7 bases between the germline ends. CDR3 length: 14 residues. CDR3: CASSVEQSSYEQYF. CDR3 nucleotide sequence: TGTGCCAGCAGCGTAGAACAGAGCTCCTACGAGCAGTACTTC.

The gene calls are TRBV4-1 and TRBJ2-1; D perhaps matches TRBD2 (5 bases). V lost 0 bases and J 8 bases, leaving 11 bases between the germline ends. Germline V gene lookup returns CDR1 MGHRA and CDR2 YSYEKL. The CDR3 contains 14 residues. The CDR3 DNA sequence: TGCGCCAGCAGCCAAGATGGGGTCGGGGATGAGCAGTTCTTC. The encoded protein is CASSQDGVGDEQFF.

This clone showed up just once. V gene TRBV7-9 combines with J gene TRBJ1-1; D not resolved. This CDR3 contains 16 residues. The germline V and J ends were trimmed by 1 base and 2 bases, with 14 bases remaining between them. CDR1 and CDR2 (germline): SEHNR, FQNEAQ (reference sequence). The CDR3 DNA is TGTGCCAGCAGCTTAGTCGCGGGTTCTGGAAACACTGAAGCTTTCTTT. This codes for CASSLVAGSGNTEAFF.

The chain links TRBV29-1 to TRBJ2-3, with 9 positions matching TRBD1. The CDR3 has 14 amino acids. Germline V gene lookup returns CDR1 SQVTM and CDR2 ANQGSEA. The junction had 4 bases not matched to a gene; V was cut back by 5 bases and J by 1 base. CDR3 in amino acids: CSVWTGEGTDTQYF. CDR3 bases: TGCAGCGTTTGGACAGGGGAGGGCACAGATACGCAGTATTTT.

V usage is TRBV7-9 and J usage is TRBJ2-5, with TRBD2 identical over 15 bases. CDR3 size: 17 residues. Germline-derived CDR1 and CDR2 are SEHNR and FQNEAQ (reference sequence). The V gene end was trimmed by 4 bases and the J gene end by 1 base; junction bases not matched to a gene: 4. The CDR3 DNA follows: TGTGCCAGCAGCTCCCGGACTAGCGGGAGGGCCCAAGAGACCCAGTACTTC. Translation gives CASSSRTSGRAQETQYF.

The V call is TRBV5-1, the J call TRBJ2-7; perhaps TRBD2 as D (5 bases). This CDR3 has 13 residues. Trimming shortened V by 5 bases and J by 0 bases, and 9 bases separated the two germline ends. Germline values: CDR1 SGHRS, CDR2 YFSETQ. The CDR3 sequence is CASRDSPSYEQYF. For the CDR3, the DNA is TGCGCCAGCAGGGACTCCCCCTCCTACGAGCAGTACTTC.

This clone has more than one count but fewer than ten. V gene TRBV10-3 combines with J gene TRBJ2-3; D gene ambiguous. Germline V gene lookup returns CDR1 ENHRY and CDR2 SYGVKD. This CDR3 has 13 residues. The V end lost 1 base, the J end lost 4 bases, and 6 bases lay between the germline ends. The CDR3 coding sequence is TGTGCCATCAGTGAGTGGAGCGCAGATACGCAGTATTTT. As protein: CAISEWSADTQYF.